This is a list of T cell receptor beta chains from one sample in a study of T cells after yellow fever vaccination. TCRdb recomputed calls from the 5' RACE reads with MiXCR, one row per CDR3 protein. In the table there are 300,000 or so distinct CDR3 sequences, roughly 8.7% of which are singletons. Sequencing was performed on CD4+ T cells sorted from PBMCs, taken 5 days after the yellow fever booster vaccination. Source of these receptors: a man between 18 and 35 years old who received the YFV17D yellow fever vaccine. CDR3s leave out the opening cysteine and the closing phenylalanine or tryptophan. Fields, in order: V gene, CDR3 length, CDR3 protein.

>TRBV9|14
ASSVVSQAYTGELF
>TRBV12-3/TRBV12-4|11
ASSFWMGETQY
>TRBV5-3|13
ARSAKQESTDTQY
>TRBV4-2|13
ASSQEVRLGETQY
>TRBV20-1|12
SARTGGQADTQY
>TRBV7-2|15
ASSLAQGQGVKNIQY
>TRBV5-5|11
ASSFGQEETQY
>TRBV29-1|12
SVEAGGTNTEAF
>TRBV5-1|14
ASSPREGLNNSPLH
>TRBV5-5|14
ASSPLALTGGKTQY
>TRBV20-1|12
SARDFGEIYGYT
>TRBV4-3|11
ASSQEGWETQY
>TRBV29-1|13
SVAGGGAPYNEQF
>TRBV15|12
ATSRDHREETQY
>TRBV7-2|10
ASSLVVFQQY
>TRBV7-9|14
ASSFLQRALLETQY
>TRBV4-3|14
ASSQVKAGGGDTQY
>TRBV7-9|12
ASSLNQGVDTQY
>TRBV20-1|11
SARTPGVNEQF
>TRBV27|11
ASSTSSIYGYT
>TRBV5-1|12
ASSPSGDQETQY
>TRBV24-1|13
ATSDGGAPTDTQY
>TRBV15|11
ATSREGNTEAF
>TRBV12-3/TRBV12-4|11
ASGLRQSHEQY
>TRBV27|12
ASSRQGGSDTQY
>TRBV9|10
ASGDTFQPQH
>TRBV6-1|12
ATPGRLVTDTQY
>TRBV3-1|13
ASGLSVLGNQPQH
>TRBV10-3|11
ATGLAGGDTQY
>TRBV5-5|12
ASSLLVRTDTQY
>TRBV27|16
ASSKLAGGIIAKNIQY
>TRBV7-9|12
ASSTDMPSNGYT
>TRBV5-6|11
ASSLFHQETQY
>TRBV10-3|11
AIRRQGADGYT
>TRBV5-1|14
ASSHTLAGPTDTQY
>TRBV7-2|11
ASRLTGDDGYT
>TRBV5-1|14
ASSIRETNSGNTIY
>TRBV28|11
ASSQSGPGTLH
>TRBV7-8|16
ASSLRGKGLGKDTEAF
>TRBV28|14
ASRPTPGQGHEKLF
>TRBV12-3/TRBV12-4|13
ASRKVQGGSEKLF
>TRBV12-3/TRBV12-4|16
ASSLWRGAVRLNTEAF
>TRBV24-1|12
ATSDWTGDYGYT
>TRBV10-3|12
AISGRRGHQPQH
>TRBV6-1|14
ASSEVQGGVTDTQY
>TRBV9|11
ASSVEGFYGYT
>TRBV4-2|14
ASSQDIGGYQETQY
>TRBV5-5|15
ASSSYWTVYSNQPQH
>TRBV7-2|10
ASSPFRDTQY
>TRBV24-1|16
ATSDKLTGSPACNEQF